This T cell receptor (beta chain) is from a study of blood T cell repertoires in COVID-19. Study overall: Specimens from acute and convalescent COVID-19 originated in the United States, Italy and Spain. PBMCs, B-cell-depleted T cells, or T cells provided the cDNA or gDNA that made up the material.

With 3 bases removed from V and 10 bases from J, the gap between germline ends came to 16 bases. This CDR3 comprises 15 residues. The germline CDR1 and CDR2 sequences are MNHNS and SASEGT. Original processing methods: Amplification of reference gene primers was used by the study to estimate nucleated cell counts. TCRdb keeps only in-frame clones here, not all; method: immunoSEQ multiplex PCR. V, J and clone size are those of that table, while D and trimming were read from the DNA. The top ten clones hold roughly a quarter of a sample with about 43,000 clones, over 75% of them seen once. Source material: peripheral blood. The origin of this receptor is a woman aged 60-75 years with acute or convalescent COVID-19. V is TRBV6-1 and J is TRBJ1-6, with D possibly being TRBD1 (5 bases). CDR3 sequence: CASSDDLGAESPLHF. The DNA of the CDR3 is TGTGCCAGCAGTGACGATTTAGGGGCTGAATCACCCCTCCACTTT.